This T cell receptor (beta chain) was profiled in a study of siplizumab effects on memory and regulatory T cells. Roughly 10^5 TCR templates underwent assay in each sample. The assay was immunoSEQ multiplex PCR, and TCRdb's table has in-frame clones only and misses some. Counted here are more than 95,000 clones, about 93% occurring once; the ten biggest clones make up roughly 0.59%. Concerning this clone itself: No antigen is known for it.

From germline, CDR1 is MNHNY and CDR2 SVGAGI (reference sequence). The CDR3 runs to 14 residues. The V and J ends lost 6 bases and 4 bases, in that order; junction bases with no gene match: 7. Study-level findings and limits: The alloresponse seemed to draw substantially on naive T cells, which appeared more diverse than memory cells. The suppressive capacity of proliferating Tregs from siplizumab cultures remained unconfirmed.

Material: Tregs sorted from blood. This chain connects TRBV6-6 to TRBJ1-1, with 8 bases fitting TRBD1. The receptor comes from a human donor in good health. As DNA, the CDR3 is TGTGCCAGCAGGAACGCCGACAGGGGCACTGAAGCTTTCTTT. Its translation is CASRNADRGTEAFF.